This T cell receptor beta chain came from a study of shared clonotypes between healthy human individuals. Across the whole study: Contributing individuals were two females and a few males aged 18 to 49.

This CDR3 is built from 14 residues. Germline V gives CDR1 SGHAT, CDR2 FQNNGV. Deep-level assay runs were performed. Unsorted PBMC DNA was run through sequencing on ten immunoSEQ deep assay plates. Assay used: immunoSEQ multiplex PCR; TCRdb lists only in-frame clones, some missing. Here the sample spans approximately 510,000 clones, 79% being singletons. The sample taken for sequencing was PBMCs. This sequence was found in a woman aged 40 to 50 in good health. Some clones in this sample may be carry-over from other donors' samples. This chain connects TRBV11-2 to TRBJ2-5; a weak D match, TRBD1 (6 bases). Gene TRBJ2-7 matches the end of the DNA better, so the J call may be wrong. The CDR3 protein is CASSGTRSSYEQYF. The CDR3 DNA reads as TGTGCCAGCAGCGGGACAAGGAGCTCCTACGAGCAGTACTTC.